The subject of this entry is one TCR beta chain. The entry originates in a study of T-cell reconstitution after alpha-beta-depleted transplantation in children. Unique molecular identifiers were incorporated when the TCRbeta library was constructed. TCRdb analysed the PCR reads with MiXCR anew, one entry per CDR3 protein. The sample includes some 400,000 distinct CDR3 sequences, 20% of them seen just once. This clonotype was sampled from a human donor who donated a stem cell graft to a child with acute myeloid leukemia. The sample consisted of PBMCs from the stem cell graft donor, taken from the stem cell graft.

The CDR3 DNA follows: TGCAGTGCTGTGCCGGGACTAGTCCACAATGAGCAGTTCTTC. Protein: CSAVPGLVHNEQFF. This sequence joins TRBV20-1 and TRBJ2-1; 8 positions match TRBD2. This CDR3 contains 14 residues. Trimming cost V 5 bases and J 5 bases; bases outside gene matches: 8. From germline, CDR1 is DFQATT and CDR2 SNEGSKA (reference sequence).